This T cell receptor beta chain was retrieved from a study of blood T cell repertoires in COVID-19. On the study more broadly: Samples of COVID-19 (acute and convalescent) were obtained from the United States, Italy and Spain. The cDNA or gDNA used as material had been derived from T cells, B-cell-depleted T cells, or PBMCs.

In the authors' workflow: Estimation of nucleated cell counts relied on the amplification of reference gene primers. Libraries were prepared by immunoSEQ multiplex PCR; TCRdb keeps only in-frame clonotypes and omits some of them. The DNA was the basis for D and trimming; V, J and clone size are from that table. Of around 180,000 clones in the sample, 80% were seen once. The V and J ends lost 11 bases and 7 bases respectively, with 17 bases between them. Germline V gene sequence: CDR1 MNHEY, CDR2 SVGAGI. This CDR3 contains 12 residues. The source of this sequence is a man between 65 and 85 years old with active or convalescent COVID-19. Sample: peripheral blood. This chain joins TRBV6-5 and TRBJ1-2; maybe TRBD1 (5 bases). This chain's CDR3 is CAARWGVGGYTF. CDR3 bases: TGTGCCGCCCGATGGGGGGTAGGTGGCTACACCTTC.